This T cell receptor (beta chain) was identified in a study of T cell responses to AZD1222 COVID-19 vaccine. Note on this clone: The antigen is unknown.

Findings and limits, study-wide: It was only after the peak T cell response that any repertoires were sampled. Breadth and depth of Spike-specific TCRs rose after two AZD1222 doses. Baseline testing showed seropositivity in only a handful of AZD1222 recipients.

After removal of 2 bases from V and 3 bases from J, the junction contained 7 bases not matched to a gene. This CDR3 region has 15 residues. Germline values: CDR1 MDHEN, CDR2 SYDVKM. Repertoires were generated with immunoSEQ multiplex PCR, while TCRdb's copy carries only in-frame clones and drops some. The sample holds 180,000 or so clones, more than 75% seen once. V and J are TRBV28 and TRBJ2-7, with 7 nucleotides matching TRBD1. The origin of this receptor is an adult who received the AZD1222 COVID-19 vaccine. This sample comprised peripheral blood, obtained 28 days after the second AZD1222 dose. CDR3 loop: CASSLSRGTYYEQYF. The CDR3, as DNA: TGTGCCAGCAGTTTAAGCAGGGGGACGTACTACGAGCAGTACTTC.